This T cell receptor beta chain came from a study of regulatory T cells in long-lasting Graves disease. This clonotype was counted at least ten times. Its target is not known. Regarding time point: newly diagnosed GD, antithyroid drugs for less than 3 months. Isolated PBMC RNA provided the starting material for the TCR library. Study-wide points: Repertoires from persistent disease leaned toward TRBV28, TRBJ1-2 and TRBJ2-5.

TCR beta libraries were built with iRepertoire HTBI primers and Arm-PCR of CDR3 regions. TCRdb used MiXCR to reprocess the multiplex PCR reads, holding one entry per CDR3 protein. The repertoire includes over 350,000 distinct CDR3 sequences, approximately 15% of them detected once, and around a sixth sits in the top ten. There are 15 residues in the CDR3. Germline V CDR1 and CDR2: LNHDA, SQIVND (reference sequence). V was clipped by 1 base and J by 5 bases; unmatched bases: 4. The data were also submitted as part of a second study, on T cells in Graves' hyperthyroidism and ophthalmopathy.

The chain uses TRBV19 and TRBJ1-5; 8 positions match TRBD1. The clonotype was recovered from a woman in her fifties or sixties with Graves disease. Specimen: peripheral blood mononuclear cells (PBMCs), collected at new diagnosis, from a patient treated with antithyroid drugs. The CDR3 sequence is CASSIGQGSYQPQHF. The CDR3 DNA reads TGTGCCAGTAGTATAGGACAGGGGAGTTATCAGCCCCAGCATTTT.